One sample yielded the 29 T cell receptor beta chains listed below, sequenced in a study of blood T cell repertoires in COVID-19. Using immunoSEQ multiplex PCR, the repertoire was profiled, and TCRdb retains in-frame clones only, with some absent. The sample has over 150,000 clones, approximately 88% seen once; the top ten hold around 14%. The sequenced sample consisted of peripheral blood. These TCRs come from a man aged 18 to 30 with active or convalescent COVID-19.

CDR3 nucleotides: TGTGCCAGCAGCTTTGCAGGGGGCAAAAAAGACGAGCAGTACTTC. This encodes CASSFAGGKKDEQYF. J is TRBJ2-7 and V is TRBV7-9, with 8 bases fitting TRBD1. The CDR3 totals 15 residues. With 3 bases clipped from V and 5 bases from J, the junction kept 9 bases outside the gene matches. The germline CDR1 and CDR2 sequences are SEHNR and FQNEAQ (reference sequence).

This clone was observed a single time. The chain is built from TRBV5-6 and TRBJ1-2; D uncertain. CDR1 is SGHDT and CDR2 is YYEEEE in the germline V gene. V lost 0 bases and J lost 2, with 8 bases in between. The CDR3 totals 14 residues. The CDR3 reads CASSLVLQNYGYTF. The CDR3 nucleotides read TGTGCCAGCAGCTTGGTTTTGCAGAACTATGGCTACACCTTC. Using reference TRBV5-6 and TRBJ1-2 for the parts outside the CDR3, the full variable domain is DAGVTQSPTHLIKTRGQQVTLRCSPKSGHDTVSWYQQALGQGPQFIFQYYEEEERQRGNFPDRFSGHQFPNYSSELNVNALLLGDSALYLCASSLVLQNYGYTFGSGTRLTVV.

The chain couples TRBV11-2 to TRBJ2-3; D may be TRBD2 (7 bases). The CDR3 contains 16 residues. The germline V gene has CDR1 SGHAT and CDR2 FQNNGV. The V and J ends lost 1 base and 1 base respectively, with 12 bases between them. The DNA for the CDR3 is TGTGCCAGCAGCTTAGGGGGGGGGCCTCGCACAGATACGCAGTATTTT. Translating gives CASSLGGGPRTDTQYF. Full variable domain (remainder filled in from reference TRBV11-2 and TRBJ2-3): EAGVAQSPRYKIIEKRQSVAFWCNPISGHATLYWYQQILGQGPKLLIQFQNNGVVDDSQLPKDRFSAERLKGVDSTLKIQPAKLEDSAVYLCASSLGGGPRTDTQYFGPGTRLTVL.

The CDR3, as DNA: TGTGCCTGGAGCAGACAGGCCAATCAGCCCCAGCATTTT. Amino acids: CAWSRQANQPQHF. The chain is built from TRBV30 and TRBJ1-5; a possible D gene is TRBD1 (6 bases). Per germline, CDR1 GTSNPN and CDR2 SVGIG (reference sequence). The length of the CDR3 is 13 residues. V gave up 3 bases and J gave up 3 bases, with 9 bases separating them.

The chain combines TRBV5-1 with TRBJ2-2, with 10 positions matching TRBD1. J gave up 7 bases and V 9 bases, and 12 bases lay outside the gene matches. This CDR3 is 15 amino acids long. Germline lookup yields CDR1 SGHRS and CDR2 YFSETQ. As DNA, the CDR3 is TGCGCCACCACACCGGGACAGGGGCCCCACGGGGAGCTGTTTTTT. This codes for CATTPGQGPHGELFF. Variable domain in full (rest from reference TRBV5-1 and TRBJ2-2): KAGVTQTPRYLIKTRGQQVTLSCSPISGHRSVSWYQQTPGQGLQFLFEYFSETQRNKGNFPGRFSGRQFSNSRSEMNVSTLELGDSALYLCATTPGQGPHGELFFGEGSRLTVL.

This rearrangement joins TRBV7-9 to TRBJ1-2; TRBD1 might be the D (6 bases). Germline CDR1 reads SEHNR; CDR2 reads FQNEAQ (reference sequence). The CDR3 spans 13 residues. The V gene lost 5 bases and the J gene lost 8 bases, with 15 bases spanning the gap. The CDR3 here is CASSATGSGGYTF. In DNA, the CDR3 is TGTGCCAGCAGCGCAACAGGGAGCGGCGGCTACACCTTC.

This sequence joins TRBV5-1 and TRBJ2-4; 8 nucleotides align to TRBD1. The CDR3 loop spans 15 amino acids. CDR1 is SGHRS, CDR2 YFSETQ, per germline. V lost 0 bases to trimming and J lost 8 bases; unmatched junction nucleotides: 7. CDR3 amino acids: CASSLGSGQGDIQYF. The CDR3 DNA follows: TGCGCCAGCAGCTTGGGATCCGGACAGGGAGACATTCAGTACTTC.

The chain is built from TRBV5-6 and TRBJ1-1; 7 bases are a match to TRBD1. The CDR3 consists of 15 residues. CDR1 is SGHDT and CDR2 is YYEEEE in the germline V gene. Trimming removed 2 bases from V and 3 bases from J; junction bases left unmatched: 7. CDR3 DNA: TGTGCCAGCAGCTTCCAGGGGGTTGGGGACACTGAAGCTTTCTTT. This translates into CASSFQGVGDTEAFF.

The gene calls are TRBV6-1 and TRBJ2-1, with a possible D match to TRBD1 (7 bases). V was cut by 0 bases and J by 5 bases, with 17 bases left in between. CDR1 MNHNS and CDR2 SASEGT come from the germline V gene. CDR3 length: 17 amino acids. The CDR3 loop reads CASSEALAAGGHNEQFF. The CDR3 region has the DNA TGTGCCAGCAGTGAAGCGTTGGCGGCAGGGGGGCACAATGAGCAGTTCTTC.

This chain links TRBV18 with TRBJ2-7, with TRBD2 matching over 9 bases. The CDR3 totals 17 residues. Germline CDR1 and CDR2: KGHSH and LQKENI. J was trimmed by 0 bases and V by 6 bases; bases with no gene match: 12. The CDR3 coding sequence is TGTGCCAGCTCGTCCTCAGGGCGGGAGGGCGGCTCCTACGAGCAGTACTTC. It codes for CASSSSGREGGSYEQYF. The full variable domain, with the rest looked up from reference TRBV18 and TRBJ2-7, is NAGVMQNPRHLVRRRGQEARLRCSPMKGHSHVYWYRQLPEEGLKFMVYLQKENIIDESGMPKERFSAEFPKEGPSILRIQQVVRGDSAAYFCASSSSGREGGSYEQYFGPGTRLTVT.

The chain links TRBV11-2 to TRBJ2-7; TRBD1 matches 7 bases. The CDR3 extends over 14 amino acids. V shed 6 bases and J 6 bases; nucleotides not matched to a gene: 11. Germline assignment: CDR1 SGHAT and CDR2 FQNNGV. CDR3 residues: CASSPLDRVSEQYF. The DNA for the CDR3 is TGTGCCAGCAGTCCACTAGACAGGGTCAGCGAGCAGTACTTC.

The chain combines TRBV5-1 with TRBJ1-2, with D perhaps TRBD1 (6 bases). With 2 bases removed from V and 4 bases from J, the gap between germline ends came to 12 bases. The CDR3 extends over 14 amino acids. Germline V CDR1 and CDR2: SGHRS, YFSETQ. CDR3 region: CASSLTTGFYGYTF. DNA for the CDR3: TGCGCCAGCAGCTTAACCACAGGGTTCTATGGCTACACCTTC.

This clone has only a few counts. CDR3 amino acids: CASSFGQGASDTQYF. As DNA, the CDR3 is TGTGCCAGCAGCTTTGGACAGGGGGCATCAGATACGCAGTATTTT. This chain joins TRBV7-9 and TRBJ2-3; TRBD1 matches 11 bases. Per germline, CDR1 SEHNR and CDR2 FQNEAQ (reference sequence). The trim removed 3 bases at V and 4 bases at J, leaving 3 bases unmatched. This CDR3 has 15 amino acids.

The genes are TRBV3-1 (or the pseudogene TRBV3-2) and TRBJ1-2; 9 bases agree with TRBD1. The V gene end was trimmed by 6 bases and the J gene end by 2 bases; junction bases not matched to a gene: 16. CDR3 size: 18 residues. From germline, CDR1 is LGHDT and CDR2 YNNKEL (reference sequence). Written as DNA, the CDR3 is TGTGCCAGCAGACCTTCGGGACAGGGTACGCGAAGAAACTATGGCTACACCTTC. Protein: CASRPSGQGTRRNYGYTF.

This clone has just one count. The chain carries TRBV28 and TRBJ1-4; 7 bases align to TRBD1. The CDR3 totals 15 residues. The V segment lost 2 bases and the J segment 8 bases; nucleotides outside the gene matches: 8. Germline V gene data show CDR1 as MDHEN and CDR2 as SYDVKM. The CDR3 DNA follows: TGTGCCAGCAGTTTAGGGACAGTTACGGGGGAAAAACTGTTTTTT. Amino acid sequence: CASSLGTVTGEKLFF.

The CDR3 sequence: CASSPGYTF. Written as DNA, the CDR3 is TGTGCCAGCAGCCCCGGGTACACCTTC. This chain uses TRBV12-1 with TRBJ1-2. TRBV12-1 is a pseudogene segment. The CDR3 is 9 residues long.

Remarks on this clone: Other DNA sequences in the same sample also yield this CDR3. In DNA form, the CDR3 reads TGTGCCAGCAGTTACAGTCAGGGAATATCCTACGAGCAGTACTTC. It specifies CASSYSQGISYEQYF. V usage is TRBV6-2 or TRBV6-3 and J usage is TRBJ2-7, with a weak D call TRBD1 (5 bases). The V gene's germline CDR1 is MNHEY and CDR2 SVGEGT. This CDR3 has 15 residues. V lost 2 bases and J 1 base, leaving 12 bases between the germline ends.

The rearrangement links TRBV7-3 to TRBJ2-5, with no clear D. Germline V gene sequence: CDR1 SGHTA, CDR2 FQGTGA. Trimming shortened V by 2 bases and J by 3 bases, and 13 bases separated the two germline ends. CDR3 length: 15 residues. The CDR3 nucleotides read TGTGCCAGCAGCTTAGCCGGGTCCCACGAAGAGACCCAGTACTTC. The encoded protein is CASSLAGSHEETQYF.

This clone was picked up a small number of times. V is TRBV6-2 or TRBV6-3 and J is TRBJ2-1; 7 nucleotides align to TRBD1. J lost 4 bases, V lost 0 bases, and 0 bases had no gene match. Germline loops: CDR1 MNHEY, CDR2 SVGEGT. This CDR3 is 14 amino acids long. The CDR3 nucleotides read TGTGCCAGCAGTTACTCGACAGGGTACAATGAGCAGTTCTTC. Its translation: CASSYSTGYNEQFF.

The chain recombines TRBV7-9 with TRBJ2-5; 12 positions match TRBD1. The CDR3 is 19 amino acids. V was clipped by 6 bases and J by 2 bases; unmatched bases: 16. CDR1 is SEHNR, CDR2 FQNEAQ, per germline (reference sequence). The CDR3 spells CASSRTPGQGAGWQETQYF. The CDR3 DNA follows: TGTGCCAGCAGTCGTACGCCGGGACAGGGGGCGGGGTGGCAAGAGACCCAGTACTTC.

This chain links TRBV15 with TRBJ2-3; 8 bases line up with TRBD2. The CDR3 runs to 17 residues. Germline loops: CDR1 LNHNV, CDR2 YYDKDF (reference sequence). With V trimmed by 3 bases and J by 5 bases, 13 bases remained unmatched. CDR3 loop: CATSSPTGRVVRDTQYF. CDR3 bases: TGTGCCACCAGCAGCCCCACCGGGAGGGTGGTCCGAGATACGCAGTATTTT.

The rearrangement uses TRBV7-2 and TRBJ2-3; TRBD1 matches at 7 bases. The CDR3 has 15 residues. J gave up 3 bases and V 5 bases, and 8 bases lay outside the gene matches. Germline V CDR1 and CDR2: SGHTA, FQGNSA. For the CDR3, the DNA is TGTGCCAGCAGCAGCCTTGACAGGGCAACAGATACGCAGTATTTT. Translated, it gives CASSSLDRATDTQYF.

The chain couples TRBV11-2 to TRBJ1-2; 7 bases fit TRBD1. CDR3 length: 15 amino acids. Germline assignment: CDR1 SGHAT and CDR2 FQNNGV. Trimming removed 0 bases from V and 2 bases from J; junction bases left unmatched: 3. The CDR3 DNA is TGTGCCAGCAGCTTAGAGGGACAGATAAACTATGGCTACACCTTC. This codes for CASSLEGQINYGYTF.

The CDR3 here is CASSTQRLAGVGRTQYF. The CDR3 DNA is TGCGCCAGCAGTACACAGCGGCTAGCGGGGGTAGGGAGGACGCAGTATTTT. The rearrangement uses TRBV10-1 and TRBJ2-3; 10 bases are a match to TRBD2. The V and J ends lost 5 bases and 9 bases, in that order; junction bases with no gene match: 17. Germline loops: CDR1 WNHNN, CDR2 SYGVQD (reference sequence). The CDR3 covers 17 residues.

In DNA, the CDR3 is TGTGCCAGCTCACCACGGGCCAGGGCCTCCCAAGAGACCCAGTACTTC. This gives the protein CASSPRARASQETQYF. This chain uses TRBV18 with TRBJ2-5; maybe TRBD1 (5 bases). The V end lost 1 base, the J end lost 1 base, and 13 bases lay between the germline ends. The CDR3 has 16 residues. Germline lookup yields CDR1 KGHSH and CDR2 LQKENI.

J is TRBJ2-2 and V is TRBV25-1, with TRBD1 identical over 7 bases. Germline-derived CDR1 and CDR2 are MGHDK and SYGVNS. V lost 1 base and J lost 7; bases outside the gene matches: 15. CDR3 size: 18 residues. The CDR3 here is CASSELSLAGGEGGELFF. DNA of the CDR3: TGTGCCAGCAGTGAATTGTCCTTGGCAGGGGGTGAAGGCGGGGAGCTGTTTTTT. The whole variable domain, remainder taken from reference TRBV25-1 and TRBJ2-2, is EADIYQTPRYLVIGTGKKITLECSQTMGHDKMYWYQQDPGMELHLIHYSYGVNSTEKGDLSSESTVSRIRTEHFPLTLESARPSHTSQYLCASSELSLAGGEGGELFFGEGSRLTVL.

The V gene is TRBV15, the J gene TRBJ1-4; a weak D match, TRBD1 (6 bases). The V end was cut by 0 bases, the J end by 5 bases, with 13 bases between. The CDR3 has 16 residues. Germline V gene lookup returns CDR1 LNHNV and CDR2 YYDKDF (reference sequence). Written as DNA, the CDR3 is TGTGCCACCAGCAGAGAGGGGAGGGGGATAAATGAAAAACTGTTTTTT. Translated, it gives CATSREGRGINEKLFF.

The rearrangement uses TRBV2 and TRBJ1-2; 7 nucleotides align to TRBD1. The germline V gene encodes CDR1 SNHLY and CDR2 FYNNEI. This CDR3 contains 14 residues. V gave up 2 bases and J gave up 7 bases; unmatched junction bases: 7. CDR3 DNA sequence: TGTGCCAGCAGTGAAACAGGGGTCGTCTCTGGCTACACCTTC. Protein: CASSETGVVSGYTF.

This clone showed up just a few times. The CDR3 DNA follows: TGTGCCTGGAGCCGCAGTACAGCTAACTATGGCTACACCTTC. The encoded protein is CAWSRSTANYGYTF. The chain joins TRBV30 to TRBJ1-2; D unresolved. V lost 3 bases to trimming and J lost 0 bases, with 11 bases between them. Germline V gene data show CDR1 as GTSNPN and CDR2 as SVGIG (reference sequence). The CDR3 has 14 residues.